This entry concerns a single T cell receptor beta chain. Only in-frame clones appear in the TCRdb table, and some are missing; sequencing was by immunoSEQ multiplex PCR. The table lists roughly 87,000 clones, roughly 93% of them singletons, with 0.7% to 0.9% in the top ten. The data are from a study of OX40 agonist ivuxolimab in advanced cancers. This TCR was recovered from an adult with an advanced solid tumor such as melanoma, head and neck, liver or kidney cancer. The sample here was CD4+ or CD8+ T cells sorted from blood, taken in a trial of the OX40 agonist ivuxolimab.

The chain's CDR3 is CAWSPGIAGGYNEQFF. In DNA, the CDR3 is TGTGCCTGGAGCCCAGGGATAGCGGGGGGATACAATGAGCAGTTCTTC. This chain links TRBV30 with TRBJ2-1; 10 positions agree with TRBD2. This CDR3 region has 16 residues. In germline, CDR1 is GTSNPN, CDR2 SVGIG (reference sequence). Trimming cost V 3 bases and J 4 bases; bases outside gene matches: 9.